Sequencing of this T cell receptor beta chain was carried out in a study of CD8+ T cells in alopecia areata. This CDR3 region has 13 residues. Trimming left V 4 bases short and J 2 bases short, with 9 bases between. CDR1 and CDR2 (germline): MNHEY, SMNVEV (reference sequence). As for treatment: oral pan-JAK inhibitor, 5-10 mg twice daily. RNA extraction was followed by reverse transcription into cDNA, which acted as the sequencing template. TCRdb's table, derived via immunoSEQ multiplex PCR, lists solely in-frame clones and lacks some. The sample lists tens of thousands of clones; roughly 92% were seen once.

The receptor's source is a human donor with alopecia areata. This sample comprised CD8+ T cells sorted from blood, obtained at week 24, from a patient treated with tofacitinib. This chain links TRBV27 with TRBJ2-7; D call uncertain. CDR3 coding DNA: TGTGCCAGCAGTTCGCGCCCGACCTACGAGCAGTACTTC. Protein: CASSSRPTYEQYF.